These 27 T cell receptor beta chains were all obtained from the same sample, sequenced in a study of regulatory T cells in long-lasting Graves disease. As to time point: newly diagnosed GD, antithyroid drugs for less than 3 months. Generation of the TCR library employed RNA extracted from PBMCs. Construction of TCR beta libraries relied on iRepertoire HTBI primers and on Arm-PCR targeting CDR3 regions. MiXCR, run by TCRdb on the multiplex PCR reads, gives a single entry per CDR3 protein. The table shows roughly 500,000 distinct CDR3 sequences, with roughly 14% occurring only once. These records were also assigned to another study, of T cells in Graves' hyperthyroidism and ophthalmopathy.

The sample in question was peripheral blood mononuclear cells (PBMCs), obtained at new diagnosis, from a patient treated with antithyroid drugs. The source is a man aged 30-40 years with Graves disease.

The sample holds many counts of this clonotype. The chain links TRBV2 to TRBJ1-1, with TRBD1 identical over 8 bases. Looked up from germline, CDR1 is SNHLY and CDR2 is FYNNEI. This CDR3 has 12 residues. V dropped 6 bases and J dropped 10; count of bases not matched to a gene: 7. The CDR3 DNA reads TGTGCCAGCAGAGGACAGGGAGTTGTAGCTTTCTTT. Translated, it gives CASRGQGVVAFF. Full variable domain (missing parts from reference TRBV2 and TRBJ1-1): EPEVTQTPSHQVTQMGQEVILRCVPISNHLYFYWYRQILGQKVEFLVSFYNNEISEKSEIFDDQFSVERPDGSNFTLKIRSTKLEDSAMYFCASRGQGVVAFFGQGTRLTVV.

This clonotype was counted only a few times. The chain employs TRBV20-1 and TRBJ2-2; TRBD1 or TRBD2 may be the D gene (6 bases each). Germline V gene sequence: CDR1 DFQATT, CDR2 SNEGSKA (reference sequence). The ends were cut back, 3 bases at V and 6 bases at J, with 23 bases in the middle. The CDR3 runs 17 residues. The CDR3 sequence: CSASVVGGSPGAGELFF. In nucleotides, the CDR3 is TGCAGTGCTAGTGTAGTGGGAGGCTCACCAGGGGCCGGGGAGCTGTTTTTT.

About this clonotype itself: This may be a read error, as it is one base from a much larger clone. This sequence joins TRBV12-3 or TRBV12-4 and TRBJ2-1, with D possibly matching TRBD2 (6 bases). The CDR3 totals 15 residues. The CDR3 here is CTSRRPGRAGNEQFF. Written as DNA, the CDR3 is TGTACCAGCAGGCGACCGGGCCGGGCGGGGAATGAGCAGTTCTTC.

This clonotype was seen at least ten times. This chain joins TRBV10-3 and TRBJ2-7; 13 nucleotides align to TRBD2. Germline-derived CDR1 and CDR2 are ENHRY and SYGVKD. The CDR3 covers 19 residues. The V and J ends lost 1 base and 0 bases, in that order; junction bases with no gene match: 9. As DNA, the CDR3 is TGTGCCATCAGTGAGTACGGACTAGCGGGAGTGGGGTCCTCCTACGAGCAGTACTTC. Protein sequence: CAISEYGLAGVGSSYEQYF.

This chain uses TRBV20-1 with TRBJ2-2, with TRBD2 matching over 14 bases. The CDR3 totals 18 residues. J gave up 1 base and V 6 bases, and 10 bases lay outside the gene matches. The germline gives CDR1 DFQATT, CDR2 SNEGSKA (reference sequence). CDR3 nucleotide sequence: TGCAGTGCCCGGGGACTAGCGGGAGTTAAGGTGAACACCGGGGAGCTGTTTTTT. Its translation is CSARGLAGVKVNTGELFF.

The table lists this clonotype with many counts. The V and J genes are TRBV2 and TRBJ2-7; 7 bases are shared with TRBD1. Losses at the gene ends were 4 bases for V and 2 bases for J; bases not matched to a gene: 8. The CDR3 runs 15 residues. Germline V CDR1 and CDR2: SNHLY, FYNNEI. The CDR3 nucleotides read TGTGCCAGCAGTGGGGCTGAGCAGGGGGCCTACGAGCAGTACTTC. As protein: CASSGAEQGAYEQYF.

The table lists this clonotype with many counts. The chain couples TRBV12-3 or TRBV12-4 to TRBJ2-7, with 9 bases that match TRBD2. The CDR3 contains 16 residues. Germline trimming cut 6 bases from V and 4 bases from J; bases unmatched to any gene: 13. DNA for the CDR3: TGTGCCAGCAGCGCCGCCGTGTACCTAGCGGGATACGAGCAGTACTTC. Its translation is CASSAAVYLAGYEQYF.

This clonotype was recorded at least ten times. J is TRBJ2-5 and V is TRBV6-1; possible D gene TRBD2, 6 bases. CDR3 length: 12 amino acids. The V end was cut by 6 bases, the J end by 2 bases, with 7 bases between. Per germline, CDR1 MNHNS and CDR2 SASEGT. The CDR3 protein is CASRRGQETQYF. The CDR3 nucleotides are TGTGCCAGCAGACGGGGGCAAGAGACCCAGTACTTC.

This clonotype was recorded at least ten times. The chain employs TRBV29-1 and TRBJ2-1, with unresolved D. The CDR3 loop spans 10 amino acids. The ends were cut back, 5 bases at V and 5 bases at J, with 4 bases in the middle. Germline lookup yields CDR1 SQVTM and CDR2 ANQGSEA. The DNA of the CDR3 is TGCAGCGTTAGGAACAATGAGCAGTTCTTC. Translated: CSVRNNEQFF.

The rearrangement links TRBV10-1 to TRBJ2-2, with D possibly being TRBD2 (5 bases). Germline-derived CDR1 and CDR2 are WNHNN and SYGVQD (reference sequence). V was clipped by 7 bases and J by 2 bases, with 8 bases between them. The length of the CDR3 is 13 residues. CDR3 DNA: TGCGCCAGCACTAGCCCAAACACCGGGGAGCTGTTTTTT. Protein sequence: CASTSPNTGELFF.

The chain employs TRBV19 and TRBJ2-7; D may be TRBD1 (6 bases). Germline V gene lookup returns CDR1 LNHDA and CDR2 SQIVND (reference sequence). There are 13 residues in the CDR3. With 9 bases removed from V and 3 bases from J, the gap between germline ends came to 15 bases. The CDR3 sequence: CARLRDKHYEQYF. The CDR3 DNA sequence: TGTGCCAGACTCCGGGACAAGCACTACGAGCAGTACTTC.

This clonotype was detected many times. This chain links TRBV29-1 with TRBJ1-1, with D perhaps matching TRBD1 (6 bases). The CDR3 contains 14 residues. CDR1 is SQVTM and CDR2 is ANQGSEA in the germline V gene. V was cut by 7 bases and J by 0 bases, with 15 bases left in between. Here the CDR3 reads CSARQAPLNTEAFF. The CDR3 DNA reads TGCAGCGCACGACAGGCCCCCTTGAACACTGAAGCTTTCTTT.

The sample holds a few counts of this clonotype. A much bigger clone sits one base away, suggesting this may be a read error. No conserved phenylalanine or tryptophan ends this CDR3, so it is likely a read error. The CDR3 DNA follows: TGTGCCAGCAGTGTTCGGCCGGGCGTCGAAAACATTCAGTACCTC. Amino acids: CASSVRPGVENIQYL. The J gene is TRBJ2-4, the V gene TRBV2; D ambiguous. The CDR3 extends over 15 amino acids. The germline V gene has CDR1 SNHLY and CDR2 FYNNEI. V lost 4 bases and J 5 bases, leaving 15 bases between the germline ends.

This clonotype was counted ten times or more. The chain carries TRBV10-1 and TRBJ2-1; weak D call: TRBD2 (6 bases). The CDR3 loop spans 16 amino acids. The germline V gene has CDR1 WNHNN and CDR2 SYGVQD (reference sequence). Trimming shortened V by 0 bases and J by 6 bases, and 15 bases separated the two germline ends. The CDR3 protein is CASSESRGRPGNEQFF. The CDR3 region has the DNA TGCGCCAGCAGTGAGTCGAGAGGGAGGCCGGGCAATGAGCAGTTCTTC.

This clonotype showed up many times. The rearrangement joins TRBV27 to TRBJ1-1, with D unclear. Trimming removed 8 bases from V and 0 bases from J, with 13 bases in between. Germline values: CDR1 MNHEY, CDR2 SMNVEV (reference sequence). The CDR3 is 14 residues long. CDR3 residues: CASAAEGMNTEAFF. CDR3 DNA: TGTGCCAGCGCCGCGGAGGGCATGAACACTGAAGCTTTCTTT.

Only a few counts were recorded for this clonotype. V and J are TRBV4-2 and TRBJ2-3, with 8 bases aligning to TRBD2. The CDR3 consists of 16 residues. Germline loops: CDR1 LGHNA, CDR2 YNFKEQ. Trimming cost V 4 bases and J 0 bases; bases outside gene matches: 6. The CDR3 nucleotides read TGTGCCAGCAGCCGGACCACTAGCGGTAGCACAGATACGCAGTATTTT. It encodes CASSRTTSGSTDTQYF.

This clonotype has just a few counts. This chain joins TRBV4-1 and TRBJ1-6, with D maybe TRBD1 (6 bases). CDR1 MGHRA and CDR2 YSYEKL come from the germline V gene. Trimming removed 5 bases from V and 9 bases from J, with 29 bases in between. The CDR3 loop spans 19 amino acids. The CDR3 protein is CASSARAPGTYEMGSPLHF. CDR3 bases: TGCGCCAGCAGCGCACGGGCCCCTGGGACATATGAAATGGGTTCACCCCTCCACTTT.

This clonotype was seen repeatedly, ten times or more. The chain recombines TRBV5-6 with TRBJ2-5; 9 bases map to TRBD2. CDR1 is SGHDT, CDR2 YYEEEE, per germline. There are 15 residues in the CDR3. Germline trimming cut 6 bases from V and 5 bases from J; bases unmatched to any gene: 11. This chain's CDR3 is CASTSRGRGRETQYF. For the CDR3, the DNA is TGTGCCAGCACCTCACGCGGGAGGGGTCGGGAGACCCAGTACTTC. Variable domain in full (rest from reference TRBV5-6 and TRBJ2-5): DAGVTQSPTHLIKTRGQQVTLRCSPKSGHDTVSWYQQALGQGPQFIFQYYEEEERQRGNFPDRFSGHQFPNYSSELNVNALLLGDSALYLCASTSRGRGRETQYFGPGTRLLVL.

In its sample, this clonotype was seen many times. The CDR3 bases are TGTGCTAGTGGTTTGGCGTGGGACCTCCTTCGAGAGCAGTTCTTC. Translated, it gives CASGLAWDLLREQFF. The chain joins TRBV12-5 to TRBJ2-1, with D tentatively TRBD1 or TRBD2 (5 bases each). Germline V gives CDR1 LGHNT, CDR2 FRNRAP. This CDR3 comprises 15 residues. The ends were cut back, 1 base at V and 10 bases at J, with 17 bases in the middle.

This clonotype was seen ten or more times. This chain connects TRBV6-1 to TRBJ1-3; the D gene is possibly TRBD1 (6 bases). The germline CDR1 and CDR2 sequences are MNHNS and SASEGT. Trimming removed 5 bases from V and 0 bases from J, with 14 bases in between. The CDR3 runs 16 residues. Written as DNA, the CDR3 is TGTGCCAGCAGTCCCTCCAGGGGCCTCTCTGGAAACACCATATATTTT. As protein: CASSPSRGLSGNTIYF.

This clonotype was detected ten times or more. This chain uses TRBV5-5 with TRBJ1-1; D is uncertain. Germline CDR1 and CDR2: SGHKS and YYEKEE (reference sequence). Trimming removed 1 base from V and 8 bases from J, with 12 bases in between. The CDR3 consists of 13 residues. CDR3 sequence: CASSLRIPQEAFF. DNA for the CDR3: TGTGCCAGCAGCTTGCGGATACCTCAGGAAGCTTTCTTT.

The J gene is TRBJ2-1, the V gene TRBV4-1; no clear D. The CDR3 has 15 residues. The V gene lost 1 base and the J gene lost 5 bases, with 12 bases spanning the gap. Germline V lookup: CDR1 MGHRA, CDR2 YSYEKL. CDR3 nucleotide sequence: TGCGCCAGCAGCCAAGGCCGTTCAGTAAACAATGAGCAGTTCTTC. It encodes CASSQGRSVNNEQFF.

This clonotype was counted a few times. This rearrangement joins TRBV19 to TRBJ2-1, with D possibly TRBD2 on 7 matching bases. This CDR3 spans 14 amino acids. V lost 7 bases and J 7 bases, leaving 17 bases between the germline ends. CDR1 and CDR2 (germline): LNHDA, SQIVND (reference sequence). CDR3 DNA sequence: TGTGCCAGTAATACGGCGGGGGCGCGGAATGAGCAGTTCTTC. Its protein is CASNTAGARNEQFF.

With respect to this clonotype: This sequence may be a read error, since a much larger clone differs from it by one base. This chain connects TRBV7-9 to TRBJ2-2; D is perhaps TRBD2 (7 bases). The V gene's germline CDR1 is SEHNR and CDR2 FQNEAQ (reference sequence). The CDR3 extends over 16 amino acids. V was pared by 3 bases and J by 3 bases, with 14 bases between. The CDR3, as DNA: TGTGCCAGCAGCTTCATTGCCGGGGGGCACACCGGGGAGCTGTTTTTT. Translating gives CASSFIAGGHTGELFF. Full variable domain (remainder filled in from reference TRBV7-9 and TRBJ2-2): DTGVSQNPRHKITKRGQNVTFRCDPISEHNRLYWYRQTLGQGPEFLTYFQNEAQLEKSRLLSDRFSAERPKGSFSTLEIQRTEQGDSAMYLCASSFIAGGHTGELFFGEGSRLTVL.

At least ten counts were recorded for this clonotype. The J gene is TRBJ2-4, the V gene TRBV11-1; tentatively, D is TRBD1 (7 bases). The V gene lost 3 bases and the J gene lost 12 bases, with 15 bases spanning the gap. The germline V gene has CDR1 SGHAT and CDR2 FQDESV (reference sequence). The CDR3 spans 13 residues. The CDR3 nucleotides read TGTGCCAGCAGCTTGGATGGCGGGACAGATCAGTACTTC. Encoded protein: CASSLDGGTDQYF.

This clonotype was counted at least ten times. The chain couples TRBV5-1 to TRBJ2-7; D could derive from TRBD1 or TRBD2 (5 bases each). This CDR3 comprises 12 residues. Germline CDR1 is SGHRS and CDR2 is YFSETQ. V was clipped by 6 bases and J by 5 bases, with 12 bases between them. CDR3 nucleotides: TGCGCCAGCAACTCCGGGGCGGACGAGCAGTACTTC. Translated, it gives CASNSGADEQYF.

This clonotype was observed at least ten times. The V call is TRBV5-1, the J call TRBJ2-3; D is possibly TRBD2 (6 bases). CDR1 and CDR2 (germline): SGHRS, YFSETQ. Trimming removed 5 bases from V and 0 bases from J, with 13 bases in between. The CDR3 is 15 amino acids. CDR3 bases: TGCGCCAGCAGTTCGGGTCGGGAGAGCACAGATACGCAGTATTTT. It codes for CASSSGRESTDTQYF.